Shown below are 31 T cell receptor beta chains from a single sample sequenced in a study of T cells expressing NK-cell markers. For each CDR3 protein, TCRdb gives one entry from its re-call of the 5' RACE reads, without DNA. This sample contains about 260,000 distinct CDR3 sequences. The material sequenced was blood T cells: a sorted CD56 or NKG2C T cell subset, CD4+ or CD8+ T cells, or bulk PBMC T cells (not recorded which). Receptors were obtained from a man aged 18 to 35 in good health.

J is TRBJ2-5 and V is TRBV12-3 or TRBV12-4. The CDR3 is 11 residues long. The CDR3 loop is CASSFRWTQYF.

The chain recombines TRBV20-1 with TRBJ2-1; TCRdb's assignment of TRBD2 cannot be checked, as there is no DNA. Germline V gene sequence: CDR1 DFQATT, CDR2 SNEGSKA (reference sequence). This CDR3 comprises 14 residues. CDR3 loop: CSATTSAHYNEQFF.

The CDR3 sequence is CASSSPRLAGVADTQYF. The chain joins TRBV12-3 or TRBV12-4 to TRBJ2-3; TCRdb reports TRBD2, a call that lacks DNA to check it against. The CDR3 has 17 residues.

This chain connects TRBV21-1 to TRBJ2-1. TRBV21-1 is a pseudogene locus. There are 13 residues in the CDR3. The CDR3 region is CASSRHSYNEQFF.

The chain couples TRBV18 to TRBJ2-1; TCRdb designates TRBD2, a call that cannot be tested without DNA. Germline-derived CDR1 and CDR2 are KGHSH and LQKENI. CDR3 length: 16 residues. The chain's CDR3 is CASSPTSGGTYNEQFF.

CDR3 region: CASSGTGGLAEAGNTGELFF. This chain connects TRBV9 to TRBJ2-2; TCRdb returns TRBD2, unconfirmable since there is no DNA. Per the germline V gene, CDR1 is SGDLS and CDR2 is YYNGEE. This CDR3 region has 20 residues.

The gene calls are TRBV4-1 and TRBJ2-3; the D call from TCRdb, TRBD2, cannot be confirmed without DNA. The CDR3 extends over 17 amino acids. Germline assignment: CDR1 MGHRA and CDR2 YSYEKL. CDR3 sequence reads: CASSQPIRTNLTDTQYF.

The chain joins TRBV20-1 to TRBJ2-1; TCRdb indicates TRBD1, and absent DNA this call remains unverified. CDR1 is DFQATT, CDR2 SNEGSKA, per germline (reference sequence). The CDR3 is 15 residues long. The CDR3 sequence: CSARDLGGLYNEQFF.

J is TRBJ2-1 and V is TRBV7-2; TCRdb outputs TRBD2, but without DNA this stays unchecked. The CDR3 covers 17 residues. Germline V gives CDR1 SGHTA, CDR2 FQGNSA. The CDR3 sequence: CASSLSISGALASEQFF. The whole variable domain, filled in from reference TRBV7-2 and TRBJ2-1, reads GAGVSQSPSNKVTEKGKDVELRCDPISGHTALYWYRQSLGQGLEFLIYFQGNSAPDKSGLPSDRFSAERTGGSVSTLTIQRTQQEDSAVYLCASSLSISGALASEQFFGPGTRLTVL.

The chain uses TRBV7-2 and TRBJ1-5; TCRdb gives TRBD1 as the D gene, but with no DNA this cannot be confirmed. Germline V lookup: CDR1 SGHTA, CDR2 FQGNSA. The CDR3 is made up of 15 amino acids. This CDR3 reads CASSLEQGAGQPQHF.

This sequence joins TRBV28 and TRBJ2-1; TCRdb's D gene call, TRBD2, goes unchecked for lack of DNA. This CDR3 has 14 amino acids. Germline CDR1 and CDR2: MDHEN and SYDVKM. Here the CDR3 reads CASRPEGLRHEQFF. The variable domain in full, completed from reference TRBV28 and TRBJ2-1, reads DVKVTQSSRYLVKRTGEKVFLECVQDMDHENMFWYRQDPGLGLRLIYFSYDVKMKEKGDIPEGYSVSREKKERFSLILESASTNQTSMYLCASRPEGLRHEQFFGPGTRLTVL.

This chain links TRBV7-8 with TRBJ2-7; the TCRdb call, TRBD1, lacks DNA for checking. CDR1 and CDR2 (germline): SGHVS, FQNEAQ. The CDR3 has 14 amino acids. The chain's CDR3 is CASRGRTGSREQYF. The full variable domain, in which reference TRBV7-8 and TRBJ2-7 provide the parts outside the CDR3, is GAGVSQSPRYKVAKRGQDVALRCDPISGHVSLFWYQQALGQGPEFLTYFQNEAQLDKSGLPSDRFFAERPEGSVSTLKIQRTQQEDSAVYLCASRGRTGSREQYFGPGTRLTVT.

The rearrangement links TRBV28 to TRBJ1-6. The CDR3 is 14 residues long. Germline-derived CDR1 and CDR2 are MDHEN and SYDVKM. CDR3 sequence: CASSGQLYNSPLHF.

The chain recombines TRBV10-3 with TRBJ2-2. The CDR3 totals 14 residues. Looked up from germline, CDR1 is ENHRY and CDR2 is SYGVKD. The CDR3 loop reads CAISESRPPGELFF.

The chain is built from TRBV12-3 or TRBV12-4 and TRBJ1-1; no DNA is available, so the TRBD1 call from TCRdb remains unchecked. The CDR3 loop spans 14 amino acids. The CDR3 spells CASSLPDRYTEAFF.

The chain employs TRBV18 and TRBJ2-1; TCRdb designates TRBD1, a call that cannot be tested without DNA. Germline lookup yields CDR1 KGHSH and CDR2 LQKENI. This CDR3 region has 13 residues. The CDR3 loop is CASSPSPPTHRFF.

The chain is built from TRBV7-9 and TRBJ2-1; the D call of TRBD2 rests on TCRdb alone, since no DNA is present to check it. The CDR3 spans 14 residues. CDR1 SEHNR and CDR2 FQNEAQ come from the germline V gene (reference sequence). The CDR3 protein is CASSQSGLGHEQFF.

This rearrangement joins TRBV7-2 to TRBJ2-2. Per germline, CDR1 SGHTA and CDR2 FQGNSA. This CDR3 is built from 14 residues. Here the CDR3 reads CASSLSVGAGELFF.

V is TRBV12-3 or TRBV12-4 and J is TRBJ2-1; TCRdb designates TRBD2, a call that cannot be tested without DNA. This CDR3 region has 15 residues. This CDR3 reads CASRTSGKGPHEQFF.

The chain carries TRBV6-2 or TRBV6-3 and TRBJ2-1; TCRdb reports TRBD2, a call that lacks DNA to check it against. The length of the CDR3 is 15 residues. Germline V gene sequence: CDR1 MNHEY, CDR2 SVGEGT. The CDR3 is CASTPQPSGRAEQFF.

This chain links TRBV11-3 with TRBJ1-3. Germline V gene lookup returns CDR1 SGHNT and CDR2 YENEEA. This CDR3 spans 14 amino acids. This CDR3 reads CASSLDFSGNTIYF.

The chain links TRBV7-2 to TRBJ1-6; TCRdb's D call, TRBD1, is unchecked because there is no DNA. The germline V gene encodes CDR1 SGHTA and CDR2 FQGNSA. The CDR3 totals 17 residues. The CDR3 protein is CASSSPLTGARNSPLHF.

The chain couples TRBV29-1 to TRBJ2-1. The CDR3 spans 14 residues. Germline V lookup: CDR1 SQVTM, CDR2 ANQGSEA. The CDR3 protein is CSIRGGSTYNEQFF.

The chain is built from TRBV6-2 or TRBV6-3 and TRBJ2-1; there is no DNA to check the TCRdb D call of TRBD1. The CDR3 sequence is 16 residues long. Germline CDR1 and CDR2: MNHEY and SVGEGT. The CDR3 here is CASSFSGAPSYNEQFF.

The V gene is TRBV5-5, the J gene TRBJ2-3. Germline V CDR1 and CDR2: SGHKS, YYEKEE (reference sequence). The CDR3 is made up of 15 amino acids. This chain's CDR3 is CASSFRVFGTDTQYF.

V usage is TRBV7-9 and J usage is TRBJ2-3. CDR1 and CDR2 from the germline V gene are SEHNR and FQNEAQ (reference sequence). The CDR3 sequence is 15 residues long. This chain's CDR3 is CASSLERTSGDTQYF.

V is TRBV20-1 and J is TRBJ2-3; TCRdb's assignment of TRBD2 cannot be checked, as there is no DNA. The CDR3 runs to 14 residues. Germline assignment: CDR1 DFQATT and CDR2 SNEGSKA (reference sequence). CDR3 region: CSARALRTSGTQYF.

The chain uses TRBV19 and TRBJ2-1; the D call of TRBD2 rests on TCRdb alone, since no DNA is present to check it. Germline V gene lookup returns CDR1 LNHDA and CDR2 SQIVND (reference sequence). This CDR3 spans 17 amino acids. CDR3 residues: CASSIIAGGPGSNEQFF.

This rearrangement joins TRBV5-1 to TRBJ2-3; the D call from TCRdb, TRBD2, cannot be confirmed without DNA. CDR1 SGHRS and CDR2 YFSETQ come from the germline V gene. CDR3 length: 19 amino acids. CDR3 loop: CASSSKLTSGRWSTDTQYF.

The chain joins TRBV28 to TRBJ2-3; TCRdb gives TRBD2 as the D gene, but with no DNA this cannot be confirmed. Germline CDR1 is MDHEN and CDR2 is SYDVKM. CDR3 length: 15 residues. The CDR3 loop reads CASSPSSTPTDTQYF.

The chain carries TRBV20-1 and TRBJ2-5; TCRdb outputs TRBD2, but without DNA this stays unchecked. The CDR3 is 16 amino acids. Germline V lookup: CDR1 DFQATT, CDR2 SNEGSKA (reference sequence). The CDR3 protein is CSARGILAGIQETQYF.